These 14 T cell receptor beta chains originate from one sample sequenced in a study of chemoradiotherapy in HPV16-positive cancers. Sequencing used immunoSEQ multiplex PCR; TCRdb keeps in-frame clones, though not all of them. The sample has about 7,800 clones, about 63% seen once. This specimen was collected from a patient who underwent chemoradiotherapy. The source is a human donor with HPV-associated anogenital cancer.

The chain couples TRBV30 to TRBJ1-2; TRBD1 is a possible D gene (5 bases). CDR3 length: 16 amino acids. CDR1 is GTSNPN and CDR2 is SVGIG in the germline V gene (reference sequence). Trimming took off 2 bases at V and 8 bases at J, with 24 bases between the two ends. The CDR3 region has the DNA TGTGCCTGGAGTTTCTCTCGGGGCGTCTCAGGGAGGGGCTACACCTTC. It codes for CAWSFSRGVSGRGYTF.

The rearrangement joins TRBV5-4 to TRBJ2-3; TRBD2 agrees at 8 bases. CDR1 and CDR2 from the germline V gene are SGHNT and YYREEE (reference sequence). V trimming: 7 bases; J trimming: 6 bases; junction bases outside the gene matches: 1. The CDR3 length is 11 residues. CDR3 sequence reads: CASRGGDTQYF. The DNA for the CDR3 is TGTGCCAGCCGCGGGGGGGATACGCAGTATTTT.

The gene calls are TRBV7-2 and TRBJ2-7, with 12 positions matching TRBD2. The V segment lost 4 bases and the J segment 9 bases; nucleotides outside the gene matches: 10. Germline CDR1 is SGHTA and CDR2 is FQGNSA. CDR3 length equals 15 residues. CDR3 protein: CASSSTTSGRSVQYF. Here the CDR3 DNA reads TGTGCCAGCAGCTCCACGACTAGCGGGAGAAGTGTGCAGTACTTC.

The genes are TRBV6-5 and TRBJ2-3; D gene unclear. Trimming removed 7 bases at V and 2 bases at J, with 13 bases between. This CDR3 region has 14 residues. CDR1 MNHEY and CDR2 SVGAGI come from the germline V gene. In DNA, the CDR3 is TGTGCCAGCAAGGTTGTGCAGACCACAGATACGCAGTATTTT. Amino acids: CASKVVQTTDTQYF.

This chain connects TRBV5-5 to TRBJ2-5; D is undetermined. Between the trimmed V and J ends, which lost 4 bases and 5 bases, there was a span of 6 bases. Germline CDR1 is SGHKS and CDR2 is YYEKEE (reference sequence). CDR3 length equals 11 residues. The CDR3 here is CASSPDETQYF. The CDR3 region has the DNA TGTGCCAGCAGCCCGGACGAGACCCAGTACTTC. Based on the CDR3 plus reference TRBV5-5 and TRBJ2-5, the full variable domain is DAGVTQSPTHLIKTRGQQVTLRCSPISGHKSVSWYQQVLGQGPQFIFQYYEKEERGRGNFPDRFSARQFPNYSSELNVNALLLGDSALYLCASSPDETQYFGPGTRLLVL.

The J gene is TRBJ1-2, the V gene TRBV28; 9 bases fit TRBD1. Germline V gene sequence: CDR1 MDHEN, CDR2 SYDVKM. With 6 bases clipped from V and 7 bases from J, the junction kept 12 bases outside the gene matches. The CDR3 is made up of 15 amino acids. The CDR3: CASRSPGQGIRGYTF. The CDR3 DNA is TGTGCCAGCAGGAGTCCTGGACAGGGGATCCGTGGCTACACCTTC.

V usage is TRBV6-1 and J usage is TRBJ2-7; 8 nucleotides match TRBD2. CDR1 is MNHNS, CDR2 SASEGT, per germline. V lost 6 bases to trimming and J lost 2 bases; unmatched junction nucleotides: 3. CDR3 length: 13 amino acids. In DNA, the CDR3 is TGTGCCAGCAGGACGGGACTAGCCTACGAGCAGTACTTC. It yields the protein CASRTGLAYEQYF.

The V call is TRBV5-6, the J call TRBJ1-6; D is unresolved. The germline CDR1 and CDR2 sequences are SGHDT and YYEEEE. CDR3 length: 14 residues. V was cut by 3 bases and J by 5 bases, with 9 bases left in between. In nucleotides, the CDR3 is TGTGCCAGCAGCTACGAGTGGGATAATTCACCCCTCCACTTT. It specifies CASSYEWDNSPLHF.

This clone appeared a single time. This chain links TRBV6-1 with TRBJ2-1, with D perhaps matching TRBD1 (6 bases). V was cut by 3 bases and J by 7 bases, with 22 bases left in between. The CDR3 sequence is 17 residues long. CDR1 and CDR2 (germline): MNHNS, SASEGT. The CDR3 bases are TGTGCCAGCAGTGACGCGTCCGTGGGGGCAAGTCGGAATGAGCAGTTCTTC. Protein: CASSDASVGASRNEQFF.

The V call is TRBV30, the J call TRBJ2-3, with 8 positions matching TRBD2. Germline CDR1 reads GTSNPN; CDR2 reads SVGIG (reference sequence). The CDR3 contains 14 residues. After removal of 3 bases from V and 3 bases from J, the junction contained 5 bases not matched to a gene. The CDR3 nucleotides read TGTGCCTGGAGACCGAGCGGGAGTACAGATACGCAGTATTTT. It is translated as CAWRPSGSTDTQYF.

This sequence joins TRBV27 and TRBJ1-3; D is uncertain. Germline lookup yields CDR1 MNHEY and CDR2 SMNVEV (reference sequence). V lost 1 base and J 4 bases, leaving 11 bases between the germline ends. The CDR3 runs to 15 residues. The DNA of the CDR3 is TGTGCCAGCAGTTTATACCCGGGCTTCGGAAACACCATATATTTT. This gives the protein CASSLYPGFGNTIYF.

The chain recombines TRBV27 with TRBJ1-4, with no clear D. Trimming pared 11 bases from V and 4 bases from J, leaving 11 bases between. The germline V gene encodes CDR1 MNHEY and CDR2 SMNVEV (reference sequence). The CDR3 contains 12 residues. The CDR3 reads CAGFSYNEKLFF. The CDR3 DNA reads as TGTGCCGGGTTCTCGTATAATGAAAAACTGTTTTTT.

V gene TRBV11-3 combines with J gene TRBJ1-1, with no clear D. V shed 0 bases and J shed 7 bases, with 6 bases lying between them. CDR1 is SGHNT and CDR2 is YENEEA in the germline V gene. The CDR3 covers 12 residues. Here the CDR3 DNA reads TGTGCCAGCAGCTTAGATCCGAATGAAGCTTTCTTT. This encodes CASSLDPNEAFF.

V is TRBV7-2 and J is TRBJ1-5; TRBD1 agrees at 11 bases. The CDR3 consists of 14 residues. Per the germline V gene, CDR1 is SGHTA and CDR2 is FQGNSA. Losses at the gene ends were 5 bases for V and 6 bases for J; bases not matched to a gene: 3. Written as DNA, the CDR3 is TGTGCCAGCAGCCCCGGGACAGGGGGTCAGCCCCAGCATTTT. Its translation: CASSPGTGGQPQHF.